This is a list of T cell receptor beta chains from one sample in a study of cytomegalovirus exposure and HLA in healthy donors. This table comes from immunoSEQ multiplex PCR, and its TCRdb copy is limited to in-frame clones, with some not included. The table shows about 110,000 clones, with approximately 79% occurring only once. The specimen was PBMCs. These receptor sequences come from a man younger than 40 in good health and CMV-seropositive. CDR3s include the opening cysteine and the closing phenylalanine or tryptophan. Fields, in order: D gene, J gene, clone size, CDR3 length, V gene, CDR3 DNA, CDR3 protein. D genes are given only for firm matches. The size field is filled for only some rows; it gives once, few, many or a size class.

D gene: .; J gene: TRBJ2-3; clone size: once; CDR3 length: 15; V gene: TRBV5-4; CDR3 DNA: TGTGCCAGCAGCTTGGAGGGGCAGGGAAGGGATACGCAGTATTTT; CDR3 protein: CASSLEGQGRDTQYF
D gene: .; J gene: TRBJ2-1; clone size: once; CDR3 length: 14; V gene: TRBV2; CDR3 DNA: TGTGCCAGCAAGGGGGGGGGCCTCTACAATGAGCAGTTCTTC; CDR3 protein: CASKGGGLYNEQFF
D gene: .; J gene: TRBJ2-3; clone size: .; CDR3 length: 13; V gene: TRBV27; CDR3 DNA: TGTGCCAGCAGTTTTGAGGGTGCGACTACGCAGTATTTT; CDR3 protein: CASSFEGATTQYF
D gene: TRBD2; J gene: TRBJ2-1; clone size: .; CDR3 length: 15; V gene: TRBV7-8; CDR3 DNA: TGTGCCAGCAGCTCCCTCGCGGGGGAAATAGGGGAGCAGTTCTTC; CDR3 protein: CASSSLAGEIGEQFF
D gene: .; J gene: TRBJ1-5; clone size: .; CDR3 length: 14; V gene: TRBV1; CDR3 DNA: TGCACCAGCAGCCAAGCAGGGTTCAATCAGCCCCAGCATTTT; CDR3 protein: CTSSQAGFNQPQHF
D gene: .; J gene: TRBJ1-1; clone size: once; CDR3 length: 16; V gene: TRBV9; CDR3 DNA: TGTGCCAGCAGCGTCGGACCCACAGGGCTCGGCACTGAAGCTTTCTTT; CDR3 protein: CASSVGPTGLGTEAFF
D gene: .; J gene: TRBJ2-5; clone size: .; CDR3 length: 11; V gene: TRBV5-1; CDR3 DNA: TGCGCCAGCGAGGGCCCAGGGGCCCAGTACTTC; CDR3 protein: CASEGPGAQYF
D gene: .; J gene: TRBJ2-5; clone size: few; CDR3 length: 13; V gene: TRBV4-1; CDR3 DNA: TGCGCCAGCAGCCAAGGTCATCCCGAGACCCAGTACTTC; CDR3 protein: CASSQGHPETQYF
D gene: .; J gene: TRBJ2-3; clone size: .; CDR3 length: 14; V gene: TRBV6-5; CDR3 DNA: TGTGCCAGCAGTTCTGAGCGGGGCACAGATACGCAGTATTTT; CDR3 protein: CASSSERGTDTQYF
D gene: TRBD2; J gene: TRBJ2-1; clone size: once; CDR3 length: 16; V gene: TRBV6-6; CDR3 DNA: TGTGCCAGCAGTTACGCGACTAGCGGGGTGAAGGATGAGCAGTTCTTC; CDR3 protein: CASSYATSGVKDEQFF
D gene: .; J gene: TRBJ1-2; clone size: .; CDR3 length: 15; V gene: TRBV9; CDR3 DNA: TGTGCCAGCAGCCCTTTGGGGCGGACGAACTATGGCTACACCTTC; CDR3 protein: CASSPLGRTNYGYTF
D gene: TRBD1; J gene: TRBJ1-5; clone size: .; CDR3 length: 15; V gene: TRBV15; CDR3 DNA: TGTGCCACCAGCAGGGGGGACAGTAGCAATCAGCCCCAGCATTTT; CDR3 protein: CATSRGDSSNQPQHF
D gene: TRBD1; J gene: TRBJ1-6; clone size: .; CDR3 length: 14; V gene: TRBV4-3; CDR3 DNA: TGCGCCAGCAGCCAGGGGCAGGGGGCATCACCCCTCCACTTT; CDR3 protein: CASSQGQGASPLHF
D gene: .; J gene: TRBJ2-7; clone size: .; CDR3 length: 13; V gene: TRBV27; CDR3 DNA: TGTGCCAGCAGTTTAACTCAGGGATACGAGCAGTACTTC; CDR3 protein: CASSLTQGYEQYF
D gene: .; J gene: TRBJ1-3; clone size: .; CDR3 length: 15; V gene: TRBV6-4; CDR3 DNA: TGTGCCAGCAGTGCCACAGGAGGGGTCGGAAACACCATATATTTT; CDR3 protein: CASSATGGVGNTIYF
D gene: TRBD2; J gene: TRBJ2-3; clone size: .; CDR3 length: 15; V gene: TRBV29-1; CDR3 DNA: TGCAGCGTGTCCTCTGGGACTAGCGGCACAGATACGCAGTATTTT; CDR3 protein: CSVSSGTSGTDTQYF
D gene: TRBD2; J gene: TRBJ2-2; clone size: .; CDR3 length: 18; V gene: TRBV4-3; CDR3 DNA: TGCGCCAGCAGCCAAGGGCGACTAGCGGGGGTCGGCACCGGGGAGCTGTTTTTT; CDR3 protein: CASSQGRLAGVGTGELFF
D gene: .; J gene: TRBJ1-1; clone size: .; CDR3 length: 16; V gene: TRBV14; CDR3 DNA: TGTGCCAGCAGCGCTCGGACAGACTACATGAACACTGAAGCTTTCTTT; CDR3 protein: CASSARTDYMNTEAFF
D gene: TRBD1; J gene: TRBJ1-6; clone size: .; CDR3 length: 15; V gene: TRBV25-1; CDR3 DNA: TGTGCCAGCAGTGTAATAGGACAGGGTGGATCACCCCTCCACTTT; CDR3 protein: CASSVIGQGGSPLHF
D gene: TRBD2; J gene: TRBJ2-3; clone size: .; CDR3 length: 13; V gene: TRBV19; CDR3 DNA: TGTGCCAGTAGAACTAGCGGCACAGATACGCAGTATTTT; CDR3 protein: CASRTSGTDTQYF
D gene: .; J gene: TRBJ1-5; clone size: .; CDR3 length: 15; V gene: TRBV18; CDR3 DNA: TGTGCCAGCTCACCACGACCCGGCCCGGCGGAGCCCCAGCATTTT; CDR3 protein: CASSPRPGPAEPQHF
D gene: .; J gene: TRBJ1-1; clone size: .; CDR3 length: 14; V gene: TRBV6-6; CDR3 DNA: TGTGCCAGCAGTTACGATCAGGGGAGGGATGAAGCTTTCTTT; CDR3 protein: CASSYDQGRDEAFF
D gene: TRBD1; J gene: TRBJ2-7; clone size: .; CDR3 length: 17; V gene: TRBV27; CDR3 DNA: TGTGCCAGCAGAATCTTTTCCGGGACAGAGGCATCCTACGAGCAGTACTTC; CDR3 protein: CASRIFSGTEASYEQYF
D gene: TRBD1; J gene: TRBJ2-7; clone size: .; CDR3 length: 13; V gene: TRBV27; CDR3 DNA: TGTGCCAGCAGCGGACAGGGGAACTACGAGCAGTACTTC; CDR3 protein: CASSGQGNYEQYF
D gene: TRBD1; J gene: TRBJ1-6; clone size: .; CDR3 length: 15; V gene: TRBV28; CDR3 DNA: TGTGCCAGCAGTTTAGGGACAGGGATTGGCTCACCCCTCCACTTT; CDR3 protein: CASSLGTGIGSPLHF
D gene: .; J gene: TRBJ1-5; clone size: .; CDR3 length: 15; V gene: TRBV21-1; CDR3 DNA: TGTGCCAGCAGCCTGGAGGAGCAGCCGCGCCAGCCCCAGCATTTT; CDR3 protein: CASSLEEQPRQPQHF
D gene: TRBD1; J gene: TRBJ1-2; clone size: few; CDR3 length: 13; V gene: TRBV7-3; CDR3 DNA: TGTGCCAGCAGCTTCCGACAGGGTCATGGCTACACCTTC; CDR3 protein: CASSFRQGHGYTF
D gene: TRBD2; J gene: TRBJ2-7; clone size: .; CDR3 length: 17; V gene: TRBV5-6; CDR3 DNA: TGTGCCAGCAGTCCCGGGACTAGCGGGGGGGCCTCGGACGAGCAGTACTTC; CDR3 protein: CASSPGTSGGASDEQYF
D gene: TRBD2; J gene: TRBJ2-3; clone size: .; CDR3 length: 18; V gene: TRBV10-1; CDR3 DNA: TGCGCCAGCAGTGAGCCGGGACTAGCGGGGACCGGGTCGGATACGCAGTATTTT; CDR3 protein: CASSEPGLAGTGSDTQYF
D gene: TRBD1; J gene: TRBJ2-7; clone size: .; CDR3 length: 14; V gene: TRBV18; CDR3 DNA: TGTGCCAGCTCACCCGGGACAGGGGGCTACGAGCAGTACTTC; CDR3 protein: CASSPGTGGYEQYF
D gene: TRBD1; J gene: TRBJ1-5; clone size: .; CDR3 length: 16; V gene: TRBV4-1; CDR3 DNA: TGCGCCAGCAGCCAAGAATGGACAGGGGAGGGTCAGCCCCAGCATTTT; CDR3 protein: CASSQEWTGEGQPQHF
D gene: .; J gene: TRBJ1-2; clone size: .; CDR3 length: 13; V gene: TRBV7-9; CDR3 DNA: TGTGCCAGCAGCTTAGGACAGGACTATGGCTACACCTTC; CDR3 protein: CASSLGQDYGYTF
D gene: TRBD2; J gene: TRBJ2-7; clone size: .; CDR3 length: 17; V gene: TRBV18; CDR3 DNA: TGTGCCAGCTCACCACGACCGGCAGCGGGGGGGACCTACGAGCAGTACTTC; CDR3 protein: CASSPRPAAGGTYEQYF
D gene: TRBD2; J gene: TRBJ2-3; clone size: few; CDR3 length: 16; V gene: TRBV5-4; CDR3 DNA: TGTGCCAGCAGCCGGGGACTAGCGGGGTCCACAGATACGCAGTATTTT; CDR3 protein: CASSRGLAGSTDTQYF
D gene: .; J gene: TRBJ2-3; clone size: .; CDR3 length: 14; V gene: TRBV7-3; CDR3 DNA: TGTGCCAGCAGCTTAGCGGGGCCCGGGGATACGCAGTATTTT; CDR3 protein: CASSLAGPGDTQYF
D gene: .; J gene: TRBJ1-5; clone size: .; CDR3 length: 13; V gene: TRBV30; CDR3 DNA: TGTGCCTGGACGACAGGTGTCCTTCAGCCCCAGCATTTT; CDR3 protein: CAWTTGVLQPQHF
D gene: TRBD2; J gene: TRBJ2-5; clone size: .; CDR3 length: 14; V gene: TRBV25-1; CDR3 DNA: TGTGCCAGCAGTTCCCGACTAGCCCAAGAGACCCAGTACTTC; CDR3 protein: CASSSRLAQETQYF
D gene: .; J gene: TRBJ1-3; clone size: few; CDR3 length: 14; V gene: TRBV15; CDR3 DNA: TGTGCCACCAGCAGAGATTCTACTGGAAACACCATATATTTT; CDR3 protein: CATSRDSTGNTIYF
D gene: TRBD1; J gene: TRBJ1-6; clone size: .; CDR3 length: 15; V gene: TRBV7-9; CDR3 DNA: TGTGCCAGCAGCCAGGCGGGGACAGGGGATTCACCCCTCCACTTT; CDR3 protein: CASSQAGTGDSPLHF
D gene: .; J gene: TRBJ2-7; clone size: .; CDR3 length: 13; V gene: TRBV30; CDR3 DNA: TGTGCCTGGAGCCGACAGGCCACCTACGAGCAGTACTTC; CDR3 protein: CAWSRQATYEQYF
D gene: .; J gene: TRBJ1-1; clone size: .; CDR3 length: 15; V gene: TRBV5-8; CDR3 DNA: TGTGCCAGCAGTCCCTACAGATCAGGGAACACTGAAGCTTTCTTT; CDR3 protein: CASSPYRSGNTEAFF
D gene: TRBD1; J gene: TRBJ1-4; clone size: .; CDR3 length: 12; V gene: TRBV28; CDR3 DNA: TGTGCCAGCAGCCAGGGGGGTGAAAAACTGTTTTTT; CDR3 protein: CASSQGGEKLFF
D gene: .; J gene: TRBJ2-4; clone size: few; CDR3 length: 14; V gene: TRBV10-2; CDR3 DNA: TGCGCCAGCAGTGATCCCGCGGGGGCAGACATTCAGTACTTC; CDR3 protein: CASSDPAGADIQYF
D gene: .; J gene: TRBJ2-7; clone size: .; CDR3 length: 15; V gene: TRBV9; CDR3 DNA: TGTGCCAGCAGCGTAGGGGTGACTAGCTCCTACGAGCAGTACTTC; CDR3 protein: CASSVGVTSSYEQYF
D gene: TRBD2; J gene: TRBJ2-5; clone size: .; CDR3 length: 16; V gene: TRBV16; CDR3 DNA: TGTGCCAGCAGCCAATCCCCCGGGGGGACCCAAGAGACCCAGTACTTC; CDR3 protein: CASSQSPGGTQETQYF
D gene: TRBD1; J gene: TRBJ1-2; clone size: .; CDR3 length: 14; V gene: TRBV19; CDR3 DNA: TGTGCCAGTAGGGACAGGGGGCGAACCTATGGCTACACCTTC; CDR3 protein: CASRDRGRTYGYTF
D gene: .; J gene: TRBJ1-2; clone size: .; CDR3 length: 15; V gene: TRBV19; CDR3 DNA: TGTGCCAGTAGTATGGACACAGGGATGGTTGTCGGCTACACCTTC; CDR3 protein: CASSMDTGMVVGYTF
D gene: .; J gene: TRBJ2-2; clone size: once; CDR3 length: 15; V gene: TRBV7-2; CDR3 DNA: TGTGCCAGCAGCTCCTGGGCCATACGAACCGGGGAGCTGTTTTTT; CDR3 protein: CASSSWAIRTGELFF
D gene: .; J gene: TRBJ1-1; clone size: .; CDR3 length: 15; V gene: TRBV7-8; CDR3 DNA: TGTGCCAGCAGCTTAAAGAGACAGCTGAACACTGAAGCTTTCTTT; CDR3 protein: CASSLKRQLNTEAFF
D gene: TRBD2; J gene: TRBJ2-3; clone size: .; CDR3 length: 17; V gene: TRBV11-2; CDR3 DNA: TGTGCCAGCCGGGGGGAAGGGACTAGCGGGAATGGGGGTACGCAGTATTTT; CDR3 protein: CASRGEGTSGNGGTQYF
D gene: TRBD1; J gene: TRBJ2-5; clone size: .; CDR3 length: 14; V gene: TRBV6-5; CDR3 DNA: TGTGCCAGCAGCACCGGGACAGGGTGGGAGACCCAGTACTTC; CDR3 protein: CASSTGTGWETQYF
D gene: TRBD2; J gene: TRBJ2-5; clone size: once; CDR3 length: 14; V gene: TRBV18; CDR3 DNA: TGTGCCAGCTCCCAACCCGGACTAGAGGAGACCCAGTACTTC; CDR3 protein: CASSQPGLEETQYF
D gene: .; J gene: TRBJ2-2; clone size: .; CDR3 length: 17; V gene: TRBV7-2; CDR3 DNA: TGTGCCAGCAGCTTAGGAATCTGGCAGACGAACACCGGGGAGCTGTTTTTT; CDR3 protein: CASSLGIWQTNTGELFF
D gene: .; J gene: TRBJ1-3; clone size: .; CDR3 length: 14; V gene: TRBV7-8; CDR3 DNA: TGTGCCAGCAGACCCACAGTAACCGGAAACACCATATATTTT; CDR3 protein: CASRPTVTGNTIYF
D gene: .; J gene: TRBJ1-4; clone size: .; CDR3 length: 13; V gene: TRBV11-2; CDR3 DNA: TGTGCCAGCAGCTTAGAGTACTGGGAAAAACTGTTTTTT; CDR3 protein: CASSLEYWEKLFF